This T cell receptor beta chain appears in the sequencing data of a study of CD4 T cells in relation to SARS-CoV-2 and coronaviruses. Notes on the study in general: No crossreactivity against non-spike viral proteins was tested here. Each donor contributed either pre-pandemic or post-infection samples, not both.

On this clone: Its antigen is still unknown.

TCRdb's table, derived via immunoSEQ multiplex PCR, lists solely in-frame clones and lacks some. The table shows tens of thousands of clones, with around 85% occurring only once. Germline V gene data show CDR1 as SGHRS and CDR2 as YFSETQ. The V segment lost 2 bases and the J segment 6 bases; nucleotides outside the gene matches: 4. The CDR3 length is 15 residues. The sample consisted of memory CD4+ T cells from PBMCs. The V gene is TRBV5-1, the J gene TRBJ2-2; 10 bases match TRBD2. This TCR was recovered from an adult with COVID-19. DNA of the CDR3: TGCGCCAGCAGCTTCATAGCGGGAGGAGCCGGGGAGCTGTTTTTT. Protein: CASSFIAGGAGELFF.